The clone carrying this T cell receptor beta chain was found a few times. Its antigen is as yet unknown. These data come from a study of cytomegalovirus exposure and HLA in healthy donors. General study results and limits: While the bulk of TCR sequences proved rare, some public TCRs turned up in many donors. According to the study, roughly 160 TCR beta chains were cytomegalovirus-associated. Prior analysis indicated that the majority of TCR beta V segments exhibited productivity approximately 87% or approximately 30% of the time.

Germline values: CDR1 LGHNA, CDR2 YNFKEQ. The CDR3 is made up of 15 amino acids. Trimming at V came to 0 bases and at J to 4 bases, leaving 4 bases not matched to a gene. PCR primers comprised 60 Vbeta and 13 Jbeta primers. The assay was immunoSEQ multiplex PCR, and TCRdb's table has in-frame clones only and misses some. Of roughly 170,000 clones in the sample, roughly four fifths were seen once. The sample taken for sequencing was PBMCs. The clonotype comes from a man aged 45-65 years in good health and CMV-seronegative. The chain combines TRBV4-2 with TRBJ1-2, with 8 bases that match TRBD1. The CDR3 sequence: CASSQDGTGLYGYTF. The CDR3, as DNA: TGTGCCAGCAGCCAAGATGGGACAGGACTCTATGGCTACACCTTC.